This is a list of T cell receptor beta chains from one sample in a study of Ad26.COV2.S vaccination and SARS-CoV-2 variants. Method: immunoSEQ multiplex PCR; TCRdb's copy keeps in-frame clones and lacks some. The sample holds 350,000 to 500,000 clones; about 90% are singletons and the top ten take roughly 4%. Here the sequenced sample was peripheral blood, taken in a trial of Ad26.COV2.S vaccine versus placebo. These receptors were collected from a person between 18 and 65 years old who received the Ad26.COV2.S COVID-19 vaccine or a placebo. The CDR3 runs from the conserved cysteine through the conserved F or W. A D gene is named only where the DNA matches it firmly. Size is stated for part of the rows, as once, few or many counts, or as a class when the clone is expanded.

v_call: TRBV24-1
j_call: TRBJ2-7
d_call: NA
clone_size: NA
cdr3_aa: CATSARRQGGRYEQYF
cdr3_nt: TGTGCCACCAGTGCACGGAGACAGGGAGGGAGGTACGAGCAGTACTTC

v_call: TRBV3-1/TRBV3-2
j_call: TRBJ1-5
d_call: NA
clone_size: NA
cdr3_aa: CASSQGVGQPQHF
cdr3_nt: TGTGCCAGCAGCCAAGGTGTGGGTCAGCCCCAGCATTTT

v_call: TRBV7-6
j_call: TRBJ2-7
d_call: NA
clone_size: NA
cdr3_aa: CASSLGGGGTPVGEQYF
cdr3_nt: TGTGCCAGCAGCTTAGGTGGGGGTGGGACCCCTGTTGGCGAGCAGTACTTC

v_call: TRBV5-1
j_call: TRBJ2-7
d_call: TRBD2
clone_size: few
cdr3_aa: CASSLRTSGNHDYEQYF
cdr3_nt: TGCGCCAGCAGCTTGAGAACTAGCGGGAATCATGACTACGAGCAGTACTTC

v_call: TRBV6-4
j_call: TRBJ1-1
d_call: TRBD1
clone_size: NA
cdr3_aa: CANPRPKQGWNHITNTEAFF
cdr3_nt: TGTGCCAACCCACGCCCCAAACAGGGGTGGAACCACATCACGAACACTGAAGCTTTCTTT

v_call: TRBV5-6
j_call: TRBJ2-7
d_call: NA
clone_size: few
cdr3_aa: CASSLPGGLGEQYF
cdr3_nt: TGTGCCAGCAGCTTACCAGGAGGGTTGGGCGAGCAGTACTTC

v_call: TRBV19
j_call: TRBJ1-1
d_call: NA
clone_size: NA
cdr3_aa: CASNPGMNTEAFF
cdr3_nt: TGTGCCAGTAACCCAGGGATGAACACTGAAGCTTTCTTT

v_call: TRBV10-3
j_call: TRBJ1-5
d_call: NA
clone_size: NA
cdr3_aa: CAISLGDGNQPQHF
cdr3_nt: TGTGCCATCAGCCTCGGGGATGGCAATCAGCCCCAGCATTTT

v_call: TRBV27
j_call: TRBJ2-2
d_call: NA
clone_size: NA
cdr3_aa: CASSEQSSGTGELFF
cdr3_nt: TGTGCCAGCAGTGAACAAAGCTCGGGAACCGGGGAGCTGTTTTTT

v_call: TRBV13
j_call: TRBJ1-1
d_call: NA
clone_size: NA
cdr3_aa: CASSLGRANTEAFF
cdr3_nt: TGTGCCAGCAGCTTAGGCAGGGCGAACACTGAAGCTTTCTTT

v_call: TRBV7-9
j_call: TRBJ2-7
d_call: TRBD1
clone_size: NA
cdr3_aa: CASSSGTGEDEQYF
cdr3_nt: TGTGCCAGCAGCTCCGGGACAGGGGAGGACGAGCAGTACTTC

v_call: TRBV3-1/TRBV3-2
j_call: TRBJ2-7
d_call: TRBD2
clone_size: NA
cdr3_aa: CASSQVQRASGYEQYF
cdr3_nt: TGTGCCAGCAGCCAAGTTCAGAGGGCTAGCGGCTACGAGCAGTACTTC

v_call: TRBV10-3
j_call: TRBJ2-7
d_call: TRBD1
clone_size: NA
cdr3_aa: CAISEGTGDYEQYF
cdr3_nt: TGTGCCATCAGTGAAGGGACAGGAGACTACGAGCAGTACTTC

v_call: TRBV14
j_call: TRBJ2-1
d_call: NA
clone_size: NA
cdr3_aa: CASSQDQVMNEQFF
cdr3_nt: TGTGCCAGCAGCCAGGACCAGGTTATGAATGAGCAGTTCTTC

v_call: TRBV6-5
j_call: TRBJ2-7
d_call: TRBD1
clone_size: NA
cdr3_aa: CASRRTGTGDYEQYF
cdr3_nt: TGTGCCAGCAGGCGGACCGGGACAGGAGACTACGAGCAGTACTTC

v_call: TRBV24-1
j_call: TRBJ2-2
d_call: NA
clone_size: NA
cdr3_aa: CATSDFGLNTGELFF
cdr3_nt: TGTGCCACCAGTGATTTCGGACTTAACACCGGGGAGCTGTTTTTT

v_call: TRBV19
j_call: TRBJ2-3
d_call: NA
clone_size: NA
cdr3_aa: CASSIPLGPSTDTQYF
cdr3_nt: TGTGCCAGTAGTATCCCCCTAGGACCGAGCACAGATACGCAGTATTTT

v_call: TRBV4-3
j_call: TRBJ2-1
d_call: NA
clone_size: NA
cdr3_aa: CASSHPGSSYNEQFF
cdr3_nt: TGCGCCAGCAGCCATCCAGGGTCCTCCTACAATGAGCAGTTCTTC

v_call: TRBV7-9
j_call: TRBJ2-1
d_call: NA
clone_size: NA
cdr3_aa: CASSLAIGYNEQFF
cdr3_nt: TGTGCCAGCAGCTTAGCGATCGGTTACAATGAGCAGTTCTTC

v_call: TRBV5-6
j_call: TRBJ2-6
d_call: NA
clone_size: NA
cdr3_aa: CASSLLRGLGGANVLTF
cdr3_nt: TGTGCCAGCAGTTTACTGAGGGGGTTAGGTGGGGCCAACGTCCTGACTTTC

v_call: TRBV29-1
j_call: TRBJ2-1
d_call: NA
clone_size: NA
cdr3_aa: CSVDGGSYNEQFF
cdr3_nt: TGCAGCGTTGATGGGGGTTCATACAATGAGCAGTTCTTC

v_call: TRBV28
j_call: TRBJ1-2
d_call: TRBD1
clone_size: NA
cdr3_aa: CASRTGTGTYGYTF
cdr3_nt: TGTGCCAGCAGAACCGGGACAGGGACTTATGGCTACACCTTC

v_call: TRBV30
j_call: TRBJ2-1
d_call: NA
clone_size: NA
cdr3_aa: CAWSPLGSIYNEQFF
cdr3_nt: TGTGCCTGGTCCCCTCTCGGGAGTATCTACAATGAGCAGTTCTTC

v_call: TRBV2
j_call: TRBJ2-3
d_call: NA
clone_size: NA
cdr3_aa: CASSEAGRGTQYF
cdr3_nt: TGTGCCAGCAGTGAGGCGGGACGGGGTACGCAGTATTTT

v_call: TRBV7-6
j_call: TRBJ2-5
d_call: NA
clone_size: NA
cdr3_aa: CASSLAKRETQYF
cdr3_nt: TGTGCCAGCAGCTTAGCGAAGCGAGAGACCCAGTACTTC

v_call: TRBV3-1/TRBV3-2
j_call: TRBJ2-4
d_call: TRBD2
clone_size: NA
cdr3_aa: CASSQELAGGPYIQYF
cdr3_nt: TGTGCCAGCAGCCAAGAGCTAGCGGGAGGCCCCTACATTCAGTACTTC

v_call: TRBV6-5
j_call: TRBJ2-7
d_call: NA
clone_size: NA
cdr3_aa: CASSRGPYEQYF
cdr3_nt: TGTGCCAGCAGTCGTGGCCCCTACGAGCAGTACTTC

v_call: TRBV19
j_call: TRBJ2-1
d_call: TRBD2
clone_size: NA
cdr3_aa: CASSAGRTSLNEQFF
cdr3_nt: TGTGCCAGTAGTGCCGGTCGGACTAGCCTCAATGAGCAGTTCTTC

v_call: TRBV7-6
j_call: TRBJ2-5
d_call: TRBD1
clone_size: NA
cdr3_aa: CASSFRQGLGQETQYF
cdr3_nt: TGTGCCAGCAGCTTTAGACAGGGATTGGGGCAAGAGACCCAGTACTTC